This passage covers 9 T cell receptor beta chains from one sample sequenced in a study of PD-L1 blockade in urothelial cancer. Assay used: immunoSEQ multiplex PCR; TCRdb lists only in-frame clones, some missing. The sample shows approximately 100,000 clones, about 89% of them seen only once. The sequences come from PBMCs, collected around atezolizumab (anti-PD-L1) treatment. All receptors derive from a woman aged 80 or over with urothelial cancer.

The rearrangement uses TRBV6-1 and TRBJ1-1; 7 bases are shared with TRBD1. The CDR3 is made up of 18 amino acids. Germline CDR1 is MNHNS and CDR2 is SASEGT. Losses at the gene ends were 1 base for V and 8 bases for J; bases not matched to a gene: 19. The CDR3 loop reads CASSEEPLGTAARSEAFF. The CDR3 nucleotides read TGTGCCAGCAGTGAAGAGCCCCTGGGGACAGCCGCTCGGTCGGAAGCTTTCTTT.

This sequence joins TRBV10-1 and TRBJ2-1; D is undetermined. The CDR3 loop spans 15 amino acids. V lost 0 bases and J 5 bases, leaving 11 bases between the germline ends. From germline, CDR1 is WNHNN and CDR2 SYGVQD (reference sequence). The CDR3 spells CASSESKLPNNEQFF. CDR3 DNA sequence: TGCGCCAGCAGTGAGTCGAAGCTTCCTAACAATGAGCAGTTCTTC.

The chain joins TRBV19 to TRBJ1-1; a weak D match, TRBD1 (5 bases). With 7 bases removed from V and 5 bases from J, the gap between germline ends came to 17 bases. This CDR3 contains 14 residues. In germline, CDR1 is LNHDA, CDR2 SQIVND (reference sequence). CDR3 bases: TGTGCCAGTAAGCCTCAGCCGGGGGGGACTGAAGCTTTCTTT. It encodes CASKPQPGGTEAFF.

V is TRBV5-5 and J is TRBJ2-2; possible D gene TRBD2, 5 bases. Germline assignment: CDR1 SGHKS and CDR2 YYEKEE (reference sequence). V lost 2 bases and J 7 bases, leaving 6 bases between the germline ends. The length of the CDR3 is 12 residues. The CDR3 nucleotides read TGTGCCAGCAGCTTACGGGGCGGGGAGCTGTTTTTT. Amino acid sequence: CASSLRGGELFF.

The chain has TRBV9 and TRBJ2-7; 7 bases are shared with TRBD1. There are 15 residues in the CDR3. Looked up from germline, CDR1 is SGDLS and CDR2 is YYNGEE. V was clipped by 0 bases and J by 2 bases; unmatched bases: 5. CDR3 in amino acids: CASSVGTGKPYEQYF. The CDR3 DNA reads TGTGCCAGCAGCGTAGGGACAGGCAAGCCCTACGAGCAGTACTTC.

The chain joins TRBV19 to TRBJ1-1; 9 positions match TRBD1. Per germline, CDR1 LNHDA and CDR2 SQIVND (reference sequence). The J segment lost 7 bases and the V segment lost 7 bases, leaving 10 bases of the junction unmatched. The CDR3 is made up of 14 amino acids. The CDR3 reads CASKEGQGFGEAFF. CDR3 DNA sequence: TGTGCCAGTAAGGAGGGACAGGGATTTGGTGAAGCTTTCTTT.

Only one count was recorded for this clone. The genes are TRBV27 and TRBJ1-2; TRBD1 matches 9 bases. Germline CDR1 reads MNHEY; CDR2 reads SMNVEV (reference sequence). V gave up 2 bases and J gave up 8 bases; unmatched junction bases: 6. This CDR3 has 14 amino acids. The CDR3 sequence: CASSLDGTGHGYTF. The CDR3 nucleotides read TGTGCCAGCAGTTTAGATGGGACAGGGCACGGCTACACCTTC.

In its sample, this clone was seen a few times. V is TRBV6-6 and J is TRBJ1-1; a possible D gene is TRBD1 (5 bases). CDR1 is MNHNY and CDR2 is SVGAGI in the germline V gene (reference sequence). The V gene lost 5 bases and the J gene lost 5 bases, with 9 bases spanning the gap. The CDR3 totals 12 residues. The CDR3 bases are TGTGCCAGCAGTCGCGGGGGGACTGAAGCTTTCTTT. It yields the protein CASSRGGTEAFF.

This clone was seen only once. V usage is TRBV5-6 and J usage is TRBJ2-5; 7 bases agree with TRBD1. After removal of 0 bases from V and 2 bases from J, the junction contained 4 bases not matched to a gene. The CDR3 contains 15 residues. Germline lookup yields CDR1 SGHDT and CDR2 YYEEEE. CDR3 region: CASSLATGVQETQYF. DNA for the CDR3: TGTGCCAGCAGCTTGGCTACAGGGGTGCAAGAGACCCAGTACTTC. Full variable domain (outside the CDR3, taken from reference TRBV5-6 and TRBJ2-5): DAGVTQSPTHLIKTRGQQVTLRCSPKSGHDTVSWYQQALGQGPQFIFQYYEEEERQRGNFPDRFSGHQFPNYSSELNVNALLLGDSALYLCASSLATGVQETQYFGPGTRLLVL.